The entry that follows covers one T cell receptor (beta chain) sequence. TCRdb reanalysed the 5' RACE reads using MiXCR and keeps one entry per CDR3 protein. This table holds some 260,000 distinct CDR3 sequences, about a sixth found once. The data stem from a study of T-cell memory formation after mild COVID-19. Looking at the study overall: TCR clusters were mostly confined to one donor each.

The receptor was derived from a man aged 18 to 30 who had mild COVID-19 (a few samples of this study predate the infection). Cell type and time point are not known. The sample consisted of PBMCs or a T cell subset sorted from them (not recorded which).

The CDR3 is CASSPDRAVINEQFF. For the CDR3, the DNA is TGTGCCAGCAGTCCGGACCGGGCGGTGATCAATGAGCAGTTCTTC. The V gene is TRBV7-2, the J gene TRBJ2-1, with D unresolved. V was trimmed by 6 bases and J by 6 bases, leaving 18 bases between them. This CDR3 region has 15 residues. Germline V gene sequence: CDR1 SGHTA, CDR2 FQGNSA.